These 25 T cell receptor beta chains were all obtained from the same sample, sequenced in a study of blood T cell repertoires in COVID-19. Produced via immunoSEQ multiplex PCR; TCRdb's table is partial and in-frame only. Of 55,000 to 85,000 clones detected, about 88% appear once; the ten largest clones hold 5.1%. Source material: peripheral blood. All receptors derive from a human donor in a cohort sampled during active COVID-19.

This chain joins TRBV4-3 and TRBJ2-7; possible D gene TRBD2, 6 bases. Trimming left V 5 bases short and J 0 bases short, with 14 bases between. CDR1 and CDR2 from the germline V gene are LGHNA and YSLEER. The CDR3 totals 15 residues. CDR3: CASSNRGGVSYEQYF. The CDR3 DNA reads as TGCGCCAGCAGCAACCGTGGCGGGGTCTCCTACGAGCAGTACTTC.

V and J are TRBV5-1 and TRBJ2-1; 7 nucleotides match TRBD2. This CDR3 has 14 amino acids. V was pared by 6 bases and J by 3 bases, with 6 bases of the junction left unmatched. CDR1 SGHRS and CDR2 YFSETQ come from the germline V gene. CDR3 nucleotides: TGCGCCAGCACCAAATCTAGCGGCTACAATGAGCAGTTCTTC. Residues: CASTKSSGYNEQFF.

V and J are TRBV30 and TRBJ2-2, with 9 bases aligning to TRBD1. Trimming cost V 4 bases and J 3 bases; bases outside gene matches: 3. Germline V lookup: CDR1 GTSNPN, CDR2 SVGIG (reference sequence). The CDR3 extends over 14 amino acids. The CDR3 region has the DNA TGTGCCTGGAACCGGGACAGGGACACCGGGGAGCTGTTTTTT. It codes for CAWNRDRDTGELFF. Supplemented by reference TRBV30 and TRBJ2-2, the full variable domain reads SQTIHQWPATLVQPVGSPLSLECTVEGTSNPNLYWYRQAAGRGLQLLFYSVGIGQISSEVPQNLSASRPQDRQFILSSKKLLLSDSGFYLCAWNRDRDTGELFFGEGSRLTVL.

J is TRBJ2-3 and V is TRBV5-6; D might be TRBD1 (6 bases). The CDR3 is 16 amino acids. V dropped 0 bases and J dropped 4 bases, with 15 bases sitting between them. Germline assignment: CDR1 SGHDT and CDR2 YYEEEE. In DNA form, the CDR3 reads TGTGCCAGCAGCTTGGCCCAGGGGTTTGGCGCAGATACGCAGTATTTT. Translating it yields CASSLAQGFGADTQYF.

The CDR3 protein is CASSPGPNTDTQYF. DNA for the CDR3: TGTGCCAGCAGCCCAGGGCCGAACACAGATACGCAGTATTTT. This sequence joins TRBV6-5 and TRBJ2-3; a weak D match, TRBD1 (5 bases). The V end lost 6 bases, the J end lost 2 bases, and 12 bases lay between the germline ends. The CDR3 has 14 amino acids. Germline assignment: CDR1 MNHEY and CDR2 SVGAGI.

This CDR3 reads CASSSGIPQETQYF. The DNA of the CDR3 is TGTGCCAGTAGTTCGGGTATTCCCCAAGAGACCCAGTACTTC. The rearrangement uses TRBV19 and TRBJ2-5; D gene ambiguous. Germline V lookup: CDR1 LNHDA, CDR2 SQIVND (reference sequence). V was clipped by 5 bases and J by 1 base, with 11 bases between them. This CDR3 is 14 amino acids long. The full variable domain, in which reference TRBV19 and TRBJ2-5 provide the parts outside the CDR3, is DGGITQSPKYLFRKEGQNVTLSCEQNLNHDAMYWYRQDPGQGLRLIYYSQIVNDFQKGDIAEGYSVSREKKESFPLTVTSAQKNPTAFYLCASSSGIPQETQYFGPGTRLLVL.

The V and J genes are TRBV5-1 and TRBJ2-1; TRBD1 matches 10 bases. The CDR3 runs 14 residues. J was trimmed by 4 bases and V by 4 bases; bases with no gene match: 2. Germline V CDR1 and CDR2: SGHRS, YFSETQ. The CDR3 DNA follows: TGCGCCAGCAGCGACAGGGGGCAATACAATGAGCAGTTCTTC. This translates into CASSDRGQYNEQFF. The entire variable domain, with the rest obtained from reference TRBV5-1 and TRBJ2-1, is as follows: KAGVTQTPRYLIKTRGQQVTLSCSPISGHRSVSWYQQTPGQGLQFLFEYFSETQRNKGNFPGRFSGRQFSNSRSEMNVSTLELGDSALYLCASSDRGQYNEQFFGPGTRLTVL.

CDR3 DNA: TGTGCCAGCTCACCCTTGGGGACAGGGGGAGAGACCCAGTACTTC. It specifies CASSPLGTGGETQYF. The chain recombines TRBV18 with TRBJ2-5; TRBD1 agrees at 11 bases. This CDR3 is built from 15 residues. CDR1 is KGHSH and CDR2 is LQKENI in the germline V gene. With 3 bases clipped from V and 4 bases from J, the junction kept 4 bases outside the gene matches.

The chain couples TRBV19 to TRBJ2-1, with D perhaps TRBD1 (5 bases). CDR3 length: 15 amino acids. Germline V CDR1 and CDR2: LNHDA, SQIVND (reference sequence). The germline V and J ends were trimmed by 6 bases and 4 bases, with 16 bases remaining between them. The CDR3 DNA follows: TGTGCCAGTAGGTCCAGGGATCGGCCTTACAATGAGCAGTTCTTC. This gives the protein CASRSRDRPYNEQFF.

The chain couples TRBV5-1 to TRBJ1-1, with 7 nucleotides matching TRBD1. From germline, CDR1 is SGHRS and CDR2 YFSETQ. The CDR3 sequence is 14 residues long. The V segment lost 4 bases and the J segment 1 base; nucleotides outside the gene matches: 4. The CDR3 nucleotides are TGCGCCAGCAGCCCCAGGGGGGAGAACACTGAAGCTTTCTTT. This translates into CASSPRGENTEAFF.

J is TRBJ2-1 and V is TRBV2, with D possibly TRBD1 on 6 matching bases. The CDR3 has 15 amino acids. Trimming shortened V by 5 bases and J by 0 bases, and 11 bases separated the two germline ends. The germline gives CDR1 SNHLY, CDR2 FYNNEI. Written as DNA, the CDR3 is TGTGCCAGCAGTCCCGGACAGAGCTCCTACAATGAGCAGTTCTTC. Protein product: CASSPGQSSYNEQFF.

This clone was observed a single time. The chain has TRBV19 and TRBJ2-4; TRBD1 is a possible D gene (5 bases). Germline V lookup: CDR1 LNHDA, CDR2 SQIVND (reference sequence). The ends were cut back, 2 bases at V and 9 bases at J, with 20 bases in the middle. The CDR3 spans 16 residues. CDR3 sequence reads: CASSIYTGHASGIQYF. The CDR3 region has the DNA TGTGCCAGTAGTATATACACAGGACATGCATCGGGCATTCAGTACTTC.

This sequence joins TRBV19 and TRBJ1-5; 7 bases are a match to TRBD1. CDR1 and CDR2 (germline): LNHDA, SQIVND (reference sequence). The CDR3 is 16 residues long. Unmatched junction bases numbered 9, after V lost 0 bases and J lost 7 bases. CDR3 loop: CASSIEGQAEGQPQHF. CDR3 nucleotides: TGTGCCAGTAGTATAGAAGGACAGGCAGAGGGACAGCCCCAGCATTTT. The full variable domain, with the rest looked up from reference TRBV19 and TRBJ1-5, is DGGITQSPKYLFRKEGQNVTLSCEQNLNHDAMYWYRQDPGQGLRLIYYSQIVNDFQKGDIAEGYSVSREKKESFPLTVTSAQKNPTAFYLCASSIEGQAEGQPQHFGDGTRLSIL.

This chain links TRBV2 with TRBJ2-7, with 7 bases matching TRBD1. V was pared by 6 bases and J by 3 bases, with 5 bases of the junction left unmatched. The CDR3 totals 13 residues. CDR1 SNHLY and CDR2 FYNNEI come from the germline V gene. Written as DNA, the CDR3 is TGTGCCAGCAGGACGGGACAGATCTACGAGCAGTACTTC. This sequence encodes CASRTGQIYEQYF.

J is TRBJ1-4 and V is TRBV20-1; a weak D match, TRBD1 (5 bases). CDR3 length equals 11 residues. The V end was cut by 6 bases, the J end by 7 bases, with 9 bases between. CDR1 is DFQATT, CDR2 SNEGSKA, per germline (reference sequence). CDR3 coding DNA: TGCAGTGCGGCCGGGGGTGAAAAACTGTTTTTT. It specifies CSAAGGEKLFF.

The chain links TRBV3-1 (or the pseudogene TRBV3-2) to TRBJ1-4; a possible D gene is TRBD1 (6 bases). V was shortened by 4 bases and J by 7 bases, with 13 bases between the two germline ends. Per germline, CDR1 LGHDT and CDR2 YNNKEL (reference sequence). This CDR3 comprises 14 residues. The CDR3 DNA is TGTGCCAGCAGCCCCGACCCCAGGGGTGAAAAACTGTTTTTT. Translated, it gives CASSPDPRGEKLFF.

The CDR3 region has the DNA TGTGCCAGCAGCGGGGGACTAGCGGGGGCAGATACGCAGTATTTT. Its protein is CASSGGLAGADTQYF. The rearrangement uses TRBV9 and TRBJ2-3; TRBD2 matches 14 bases. Germline-derived CDR1 and CDR2 are SGDLS and YYNGEE. The CDR3 is 15 residues long. Unmatched junction bases numbered 1, after V lost 3 bases and J lost 4 bases.

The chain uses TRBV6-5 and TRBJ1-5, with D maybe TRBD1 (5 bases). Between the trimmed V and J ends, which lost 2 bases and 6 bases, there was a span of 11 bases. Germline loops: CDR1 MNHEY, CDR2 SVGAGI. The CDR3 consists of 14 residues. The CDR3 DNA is TGTGCCAGCAGTTACGGTGCAGGGATTCAGCCCCAGCATTTT. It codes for CASSYGAGIQPQHF.

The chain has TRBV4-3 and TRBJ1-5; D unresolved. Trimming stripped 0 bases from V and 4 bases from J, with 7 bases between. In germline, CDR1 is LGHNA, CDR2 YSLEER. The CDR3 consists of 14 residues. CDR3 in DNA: TGCGCCAGCAGCCAAGATAGAAGAAATCAGCCCCAGCATTTT. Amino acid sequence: CASSQDRRNQPQHF.

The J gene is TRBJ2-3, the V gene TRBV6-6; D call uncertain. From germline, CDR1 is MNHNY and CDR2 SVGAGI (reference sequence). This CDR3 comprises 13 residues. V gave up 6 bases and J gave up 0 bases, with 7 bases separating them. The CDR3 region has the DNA TGTGCCAGCAGCCAACACAGCACAGATACGCAGTATTTT. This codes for CASSQHSTDTQYF.

In nucleotides, the CDR3 is TGTGCCAGCAGTGAACGGTCGGGGGGACGAGATACGCAGTATTTT. It translates to CASSERSGGRDTQYF. V usage is TRBV2 and J usage is TRBJ2-3; TRBD2 matches 7 bases. In germline, CDR1 is SNHLY, CDR2 FYNNEI. The trim removed 2 bases at V and 5 bases at J, leaving 7 bases unmatched. The CDR3 loop spans 15 amino acids.

CDR3 DNA: TGTGCCAGCAGGACGACTAGCGGGACGACAGATACGCAGTATTTT. Its protein product is CASRTTSGTTDTQYF. The chain carries TRBV6-5 and TRBJ2-3, with 11 bases fitting TRBD2. CDR1 MNHEY and CDR2 SVGAGI come from the germline V gene. CDR3 size: 15 residues. V dropped 6 bases and J dropped 3; count of bases not matched to a gene: 5.

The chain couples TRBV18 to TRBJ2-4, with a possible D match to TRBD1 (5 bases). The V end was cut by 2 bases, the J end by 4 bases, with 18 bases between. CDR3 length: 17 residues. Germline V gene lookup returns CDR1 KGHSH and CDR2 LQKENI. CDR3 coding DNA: TGTGCCAGCTCACCAGTGGATGAAGTTACAGGAAAAAACATTCAGTACTTC. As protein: CASSPVDEVTGKNIQYF. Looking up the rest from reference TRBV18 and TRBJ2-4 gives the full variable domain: NAGVMQNPRHLVRRRGQEARLRCSPMKGHSHVYWYRQLPEEGLKFMVYLQKENIIDESGMPKERFSAEFPKEGPSILRIQQVVRGDSAAYFCASSPVDEVTGKNIQYFGAGTRLSVL.

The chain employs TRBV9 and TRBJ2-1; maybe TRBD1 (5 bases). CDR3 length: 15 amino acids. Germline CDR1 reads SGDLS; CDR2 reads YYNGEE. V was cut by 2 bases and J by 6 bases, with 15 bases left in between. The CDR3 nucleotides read TGTGCCAGCAGCGTTGGGGCAGACTTGGGCAATGAGCAGTTCTTC. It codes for CASSVGADLGNEQFF.

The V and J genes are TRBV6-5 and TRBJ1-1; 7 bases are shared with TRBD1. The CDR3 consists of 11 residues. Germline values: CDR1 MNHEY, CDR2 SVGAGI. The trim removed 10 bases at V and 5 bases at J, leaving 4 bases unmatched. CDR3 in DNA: TGTGCCACCATCAGGGGGACTGAAGCTTTCTTT. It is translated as CATIRGTEAFF.